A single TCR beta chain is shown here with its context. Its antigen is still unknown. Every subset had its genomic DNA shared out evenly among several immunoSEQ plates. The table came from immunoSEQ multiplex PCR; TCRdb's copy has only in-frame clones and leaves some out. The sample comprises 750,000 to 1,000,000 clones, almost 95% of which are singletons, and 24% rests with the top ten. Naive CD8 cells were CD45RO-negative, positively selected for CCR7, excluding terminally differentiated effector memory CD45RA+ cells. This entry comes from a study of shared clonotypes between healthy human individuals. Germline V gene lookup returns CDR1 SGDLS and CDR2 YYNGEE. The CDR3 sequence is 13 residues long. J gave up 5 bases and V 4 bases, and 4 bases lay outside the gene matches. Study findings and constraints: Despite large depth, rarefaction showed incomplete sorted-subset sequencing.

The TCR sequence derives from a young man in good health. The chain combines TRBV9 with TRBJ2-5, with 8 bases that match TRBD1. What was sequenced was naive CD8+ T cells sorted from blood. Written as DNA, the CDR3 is TGTGCCAGCAGCCTTCAGGGGGCCGAGACCCAGTACTTC. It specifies CASSLQGAETQYF.